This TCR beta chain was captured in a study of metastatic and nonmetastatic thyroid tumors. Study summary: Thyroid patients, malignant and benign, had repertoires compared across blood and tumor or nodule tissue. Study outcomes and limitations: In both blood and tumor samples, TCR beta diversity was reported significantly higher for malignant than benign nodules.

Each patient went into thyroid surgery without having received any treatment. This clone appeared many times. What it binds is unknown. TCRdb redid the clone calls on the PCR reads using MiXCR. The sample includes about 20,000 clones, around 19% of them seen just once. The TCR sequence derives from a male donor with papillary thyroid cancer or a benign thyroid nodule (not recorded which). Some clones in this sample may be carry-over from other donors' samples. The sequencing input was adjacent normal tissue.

In DNA, the CDR3 is TGTGCCAGCAGCCCCAGGGGCAGGGACACTGAAGCTTTCTTT. It translates to CASSPRGRDTEAFF. J is TRBJ1-1 and V is TRBV7-2, with D tentatively TRBD1 (6 bases). Germline V CDR1 and CDR2: SGHTA, FQGNSA. Deletions cut 5 bases from V and 3 bases from J, with 13 bases between. The CDR3 consists of 14 residues.